Following are 27 T cell receptor beta chains from one sample sequenced in a study of CD4 T cells in relation to SARS-CoV-2 and coronaviruses. Unexposed donor CD4+ T cells date from about 2010-2018, before the COVID-19 pandemic. After nine to ten days of culture, CD4+ T cells were isolated. Generated by immunoSEQ multiplex PCR, the TCRdb table keeps only in-frame clones and is missing some. The profile covers 16,000 or so clones, with about 80% appearing a single time and roughly a tenth taken by the ten largest. For these receptors, no antigen is known. The sequenced sample consisted of CD4+ T cells from PBMCs, cultured in vitro. These receptors all stem from a human donor in good health.

This clone was seen a single time. Compared with germline, one end of the junction differs, possibly owing to a read error. The chain joins TRBV25-1 to TRBJ1-1, with a possible D match to TRBD1 (5 bases). The CDR3 has 15 amino acids. The germline gives CDR1 MGHDK, CDR2 SYGVNS. The chain's CDR3 is CASSESGTGNSEAFF. CDR3 sequence (DNA): TGTGCCAGCAGTGAATCCGGGACTGGGAACTCTGAAGCTTTCTTT.

CDR3 region: CASSHPGLVNEQFF. The CDR3 DNA reads as TGTGCCAGCAGCCACCCGGGACTAGTCAATGAGCAGTTCTTC. The rearrangement links TRBV14 to TRBJ2-1, with 8 nucleotides matching TRBD2. CDR1 is SGHDN, CDR2 FVKESK, per germline. Trimming removed 3 bases from V and 6 bases from J; junction bases left unmatched: 4. CDR3 length: 14 amino acids. The entire variable domain, with the rest obtained from reference TRBV14 and TRBJ2-1, is as follows: EAGVTQFPSHSVIEKGQTVTLRCDPISGHDNLYWYRRVMGKEIKFLLHFVKESKQDESGMPNNRFLAERTGGTYSTLKVQPAELEDSGVYFCASSHPGLVNEQFFGPGTRLTVL.

This clone was counted once. J is TRBJ2-5 and V is TRBV5-1; 10 bases map to TRBD2. There are 14 residues in the CDR3. V was pared by 4 bases and J by 2 bases, with 2 bases of the junction left unmatched. Per the germline V gene, CDR1 is SGHRS and CDR2 is YFSETQ. The CDR3 DNA is TGCGCCAGCAGCGTGACTAGCGGGCAAGAGACCCAGTACTTC. Its protein product is CASSVTSGQETQYF.

This clone was counted a few times. The chain is built from TRBV28 and TRBJ1-2; a possible D gene is TRBD1 (5 bases). CDR1 is MDHEN, CDR2 SYDVKM, per germline. V gave up 5 bases and J gave up 8 bases, with 12 bases separating them. This CDR3 comprises 12 residues. The CDR3 loop is CASSTPQGGYTF. Written as DNA, the CDR3 is TGTGCCAGCAGTACTCCTCAGGGAGGCTACACCTTC.

J is TRBJ1-6 and V is TRBV30, with 10 bases identical to TRBD1. The CDR3 totals 13 residues. V trimming: 5 bases; J trimming: 5 bases; junction bases outside the gene matches: 0. Per germline, CDR1 GTSNPN and CDR2 SVGIG (reference sequence). CDR3 region: CAWGQGDNSPLHF. The CDR3 DNA follows: TGTGCCTGGGGACAGGGGGATAATTCACCCCTCCACTTT.

V and J are TRBV30 and TRBJ2-7; 10 bases map to TRBD2. V was clipped by 5 bases and J by 6 bases; unmatched bases: 7. The CDR3 extends over 13 amino acids. Germline assignment: CDR1 GTSNPN and CDR2 SVGIG (reference sequence). The CDR3 is CAWSTGLALEQYF. CDR3 nucleotide sequence: TGTGCCTGGTCCACGGGACTAGCGCTCGAGCAGTACTTC.

To note about this clone: The junction departs from the called germline gene at one end, perhaps through a read error. The chain links TRBV6-5 to TRBJ1-1; D call uncertain. Looked up from germline, CDR1 is MNHEY and CDR2 is SVGAGI. This CDR3 comprises 13 residues. The CDR3 DNA is TGTGCCAGCAGATTGCCTGACGGATTGATTCTCGGATTT. It codes for CASRLPDGLILGF.

The V gene is TRBV30, the J gene TRBJ1-1; 7 bases align to TRBD1. The V gene end was trimmed by 0 bases and the J gene end by 7 bases; junction bases not matched to a gene: 5. Germline V CDR1 and CDR2: GTSNPN, SVGIG (reference sequence). The CDR3 totals 13 residues. The CDR3: CAWSVWGQSEAFF. The CDR3 DNA sequence: TGTGCCTGGAGTGTATGGGGACAGAGTGAAGCTTTCTTT.

V usage is TRBV11-2 and J usage is TRBJ2-1; 11 bases are a match to TRBD2. The CDR3 loop spans 18 amino acids. Germline V gene sequence: CDR1 SGHAT, CDR2 FQNNGV. V gave up 0 bases and J gave up 6 bases; unmatched junction bases: 10. CDR3 nucleotides: TGTGCCAGCAGCTTAGATCCGAGACTAGCGGGGCTCCTCAATGAGCAGTTCTTC. Translating gives CASSLDPRLAGLLNEQFF.

The rearrangement joins TRBV7-9 to TRBJ2-3; a weak D match, TRBD1 (5 bases). The CDR3 is made up of 16 amino acids. CDR1 SEHNR and CDR2 FQNEAQ come from the germline V gene (reference sequence). The ends were cut back, 5 bases at V and 0 bases at J, with 15 bases in the middle. The CDR3 region has the DNA TGTGCCAGCAGCATCGGACAAGCCCCTAGCACAGATACGCAGTATTTT. Its translation is CASSIGQAPSTDTQYF.

This clone was recorded once. The rearrangement uses TRBV12-3 or TRBV12-4 and TRBJ2-1, with D perhaps TRBD1 or TRBD2 (5 bases each). The CDR3 has 13 amino acids. V was pared by 7 bases and J by 6 bases, with 13 bases between. CDR3 protein: CASKGIRGNEQFF. In nucleotides, the CDR3 is TGTGCCAGCAAGGGGATACGGGGCAATGAGCAGTTCTTC.

CDR3 DNA: TGTGCCAGCTCACCAGACCCCGATCAGCCCCAGCATTTT. Its translation is CASSPDPDQPQHF. The chain carries TRBV18 and TRBJ1-5; unclear D gene. This CDR3 has 13 amino acids. The V and J ends lost 2 bases and 5 bases respectively, with 7 bases between them. CDR1 and CDR2 from the germline V gene are KGHSH and LQKENI. Filled out from reference TRBV18 and TRBJ1-5, the complete variable domain reads NAGVMQNPRHLVRRRGQEARLRCSPMKGHSHVYWYRQLPEEGLKFMVYLQKENIIDESGMPKERFSAEFPKEGPSILRIQQVVRGDSAAYFCASSPDPDQPQHFGDGTRLSIL.

This clone was recorded a few times. V usage is TRBV12-5 and J usage is TRBJ1-5; unclear D gene. The CDR3 totals 15 residues. Trimming removed 7 bases at V and 6 bases at J, with 19 bases between. Per germline, CDR1 LGHNT and CDR2 FRNRAP. As DNA, the CDR3 is TGTGCTAGTGCCCTAGGTTATGGGTTCGGTCAGCCCCAGCATTTT. Amino acid sequence: CASALGYGFGQPQHF.

The V gene is TRBV24-1, the J gene TRBJ2-7; tentative D call: TRBD2 (5 bases). The ends were cut back, 9 bases at V and 3 bases at J, with 17 bases in the middle. CDR1 KGHDR and CDR2 SFDVKD come from the germline V gene. This CDR3 is built from 14 residues. In DNA form, the CDR3 reads TGTGCCACCCCGGGATCCACTACCCGCTACGAGCAGTACTTC. The encoded protein is CATPGSTTRYEQYF.

The chain uses TRBV5-1 and TRBJ2-3, with 8 bases that match TRBD1. The CDR3 loop spans 15 amino acids. The germline V gene encodes CDR1 SGHRS and CDR2 YFSETQ. Germline trimming cut 3 bases from V and 4 bases from J; bases unmatched to any gene: 7. CDR3 sequence (DNA): TGCGCCAGCAGCTCGGGACAGGCAAGCCCAGATACGCAGTATTTT. It specifies CASSSGQASPDTQYF.

This clone was picked up one time. The V and J genes are TRBV27 and TRBJ2-7; D not resolved. Per germline, CDR1 MNHEY and CDR2 SMNVEV (reference sequence). V gave up 7 bases and J gave up 0 bases, with 4 bases separating them. CDR3 length: 11 amino acids. The CDR3 here is CASTFSYEQYF. The DNA of the CDR3 is TGTGCCAGCACCTTCTCCTACGAGCAGTACTTC.

This clone appeared a few times. The chain joins TRBV7-9 to TRBJ2-7; D is ambiguous. The CDR3 covers 13 residues. The germline V and J ends were trimmed by 11 bases and 0 bases, with 14 bases remaining between them. From germline, CDR1 is SEHNR and CDR2 FQNEAQ (reference sequence). In DNA, the CDR3 is TGTGCCGGAACTGTAAGTAACTCCTACGAGCAGTACTTC. Protein product: CAGTVSNSYEQYF.

J is TRBJ2-3 and V is TRBV11-1; D unclear. Germline CDR1 is SGHAT and CDR2 is FQDESV (reference sequence). This CDR3 is 13 amino acids long. The ends were cut back, 1 base at V and 2 bases at J, with 4 bases in the middle. CDR3 protein: CASSLGHTDTQYF. CDR3 nucleotides: TGTGCCAGCAGCTTAGGACACACAGATACGCAGTATTTT. The complete variable domain, with remaining parts taken from reference TRBV11-1 and TRBJ2-3, reads EAEVAQSPRYKITEKSQAVAFWCDPISGHATLYWYRQILGQGPELLVQFQDESVVDDSQLPKDRFSAERLKGVDSTLKIQPAELGDSAMYLCASSLGHTDTQYFGPGTRLTVL.

This clone occurred a few times. The chain links TRBV2 to TRBJ1-3, with D perhaps TRBD1 (6 bases). The germline V gene has CDR1 SNHLY and CDR2 FYNNEI. Trimming removed 6 bases at V and 8 bases at J, with 14 bases between. This CDR3 contains 13 residues. The CDR3 is CASSRGAADTIYF. The CDR3 DNA is TGTGCCAGCAGCCGGGGGGCCGCGGACACCATATATTTT.

The chain recombines TRBV15 with TRBJ1-1; D gene unclear. The germline V and J ends were trimmed by 1 base and 1 base, with 10 bases remaining between them. Germline CDR1 is LNHNV and CDR2 is YYDKDF (reference sequence). This CDR3 spans 15 amino acids. The CDR3 DNA reads TGTGCCACCAGCAGAGTGTCCGGCCCGAACACTGAAGCTTTCTTT. This encodes CATSRVSGPNTEAFF.

The chain has TRBV6-5 and TRBJ2-7, with D uncertain. This CDR3 is built from 12 residues. V lost 6 bases, J lost 0 bases, and 6 bases lay in between. Germline assignment: CDR1 MNHEY and CDR2 SVGAGI. The CDR3 bases are TGTGCCAGCAGGCGAGGCTCCTACGAGCAGTACTTC. It is translated as CASRRGSYEQYF.

J is TRBJ2-1 and V is TRBV29-1; TRBD1 aligns across 8 bases. V lost 7 bases and J lost 9; bases outside the gene matches: 11. There are 13 residues in the CDR3. The V gene's germline CDR1 is SQVTM and CDR2 ANQGSEA. This chain's CDR3 is CSARGAGGFEQFF. In DNA, the CDR3 is TGCAGCGCCCGCGGGGCAGGGGGCTTTGAGCAGTTCTTC.

This clone has more than one count but fewer than ten. The chain carries TRBV5-4 and TRBJ2-7, with D perhaps matching TRBD1 (6 bases). Trimming removed 4 bases at V and 0 bases at J, with 11 bases between. The CDR3 length is 14 residues. Germline CDR1 is SGHNT and CDR2 is YYREEE (reference sequence). The CDR3: CASSPDRSSYEQYF. The CDR3 coding sequence is TGTGCCAGCAGCCCTGACAGGAGCTCCTACGAGCAGTACTTC.

In its sample, this clone was seen a few times. This chain uses TRBV5-4 with TRBJ2-1; D is unclear. Germline V gene data show CDR1 as SGHNT and CDR2 as YYREEE (reference sequence). V lost 4 bases and J lost 3, with 17 bases in between. This CDR3 is 16 amino acids long. This chain's CDR3 is CASSKTPGRNYNEQFF. The CDR3 region has the DNA TGTGCCAGCAGCAAAACCCCGGGCAGAAACTACAATGAGCAGTTCTTC.

The chain recombines TRBV11-1 with TRBJ2-7; D is uncertain. With 5 bases removed from V and 2 bases from J, the gap between germline ends came to 7 bases. The CDR3 is made up of 12 amino acids. CDR1 and CDR2 (germline): SGHAT, FQDESV (reference sequence). CDR3 sequence reads: CASSTVTYEQYF. The DNA of the CDR3 is TGTGCCAGCAGCACCGTAACCTACGAGCAGTACTTC. The variable domain in full, with the rest retrieved from reference TRBV11-1 and TRBJ2-7, is EAEVAQSPRYKITEKSQAVAFWCDPISGHATLYWYRQILGQGPELLVQFQDESVVDDSQLPKDRFSAERLKGVDSTLKIQPAELGDSAMYLCASSTVTYEQYFGPGTRLTVT.

This sequence joins TRBV24-1 and TRBJ2-3; D might be TRBD1 (5 bases). Trimming took 0 bases from V and 4 from J, leaving 16 bases between them. The germline CDR1 and CDR2 sequences are KGHDR and SFDVKD. The CDR3 sequence is 17 residues long. CDR3: CATSDLQGIRHPDTQYF. The CDR3 DNA reads as TGTGCCACCAGTGATTTGCAGGGTATCAGGCACCCAGATACGCAGTATTTT.

This chain links TRBV10-3 with TRBJ2-7; the D call may be TRBD1 or TRBD2 (5 bases each). V gave up 3 bases and J gave up 3 bases, with 15 bases separating them. Germline V CDR1 and CDR2: ENHRY, SYGVKD. This CDR3 is built from 15 residues. The CDR3: CAISEGFEGFYEQYF. In DNA form, the CDR3 reads TGTGCCATCAGTGAAGGATTCGAGGGGTTCTACGAGCAGTACTTC.